The source of this T cell receptor (beta chain) is a study of blood T cell repertoires in COVID-19. Study-wide context: From the United States, Italy and Spain came samples of acute and convalescent COVID-19. Sources were T cells, B-cell-depleted T cells, or PBMCs; the material itself was cDNA or gDNA.

This CDR3 is 15 amino acids long. Trimming cost V 8 bases and J 0 bases, with 17 bases left between them. The germline V gene encodes CDR1 MNHEY and CDR2 SMNVEV (reference sequence). Sequencing was performed with immunoSEQ multiplex PCR; in TCRdb, only in-frame clones are kept and a portion is missing. The profile shows around 200,000 clones, 75% to 85% of them singletons. This study enrolled people aged 18 to 89 from around 25 US geographic areas. J is TRBJ2-7 and V is TRBV27; the D gene is possibly TRBD2 (6 bases). Material for sequencing was PBMCs or T cells enriched from blood (not recorded which). The receptor was derived from a man aged 40-50 years who had recovered from COVID-19. CDR3 amino acids: CASAGGGDPSYEQYF. The DNA of the CDR3 is TGTGCCAGCGCCGGTGGAGGGGATCCCTCCTACGAGCAGTACTTC.